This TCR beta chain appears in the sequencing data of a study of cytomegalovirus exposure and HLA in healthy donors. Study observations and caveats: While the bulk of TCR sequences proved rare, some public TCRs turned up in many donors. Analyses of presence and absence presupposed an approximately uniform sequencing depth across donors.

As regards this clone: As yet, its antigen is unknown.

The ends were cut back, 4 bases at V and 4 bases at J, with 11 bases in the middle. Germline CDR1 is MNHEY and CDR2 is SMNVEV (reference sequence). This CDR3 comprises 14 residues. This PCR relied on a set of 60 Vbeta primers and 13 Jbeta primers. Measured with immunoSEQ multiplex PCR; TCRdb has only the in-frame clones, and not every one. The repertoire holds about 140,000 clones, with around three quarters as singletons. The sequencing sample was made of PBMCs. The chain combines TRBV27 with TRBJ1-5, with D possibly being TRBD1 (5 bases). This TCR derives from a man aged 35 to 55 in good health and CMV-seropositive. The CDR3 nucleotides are TGTGCCAGCAGTTGGTCAGGGCGGAATCAGCCCCAGCATTTT. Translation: CASSWSGRNQPQHF.